What follows are 10 T cell receptor beta chains derived from one specimen sequenced in a study of blood T cell repertoires in COVID-19. The method was immunoSEQ multiplex PCR; TCRdb's version includes in-frame clones alone and lacks a portion of them. The data contain 200,000 to 250,000 clones, 80% to 85% of them singletons. Sequenced: peripheral blood. The receptors here all came from a woman aged 55-69 years with acute or convalescent COVID-19.

The chain employs TRBV9 and TRBJ1-6; D gene unclear. Trimming left V 4 bases short and J 0 bases short, with 14 bases between. CDR1 is SGDLS, CDR2 YYNGEE, per germline. The CDR3 consists of 17 residues. The CDR3 DNA follows: TGTGCCAGCAGCCCCGGCCGGAGGAGCTCCTATAATTCACCCCTCCACTTT. Translated, it gives CASSPGRRSSYNSPLHF.

The V call is TRBV7-2, the J call TRBJ2-3, with 8 bases identical to TRBD2. V shed 3 bases, J shed 2 bases, and the junction held 4 bases outside the gene matches. Germline V gene data show CDR1 as SGHTA and CDR2 as FQGNSA. The CDR3 length is 15 residues. DNA of the CDR3: TGTGCCAGCAGCTTTAGACTAGCGAACACAGATACGCAGTATTTT. Residues: CASSFRLANTDTQYF.

V and J are TRBV6-5 and TRBJ2-3, with 9 bases matching TRBD2. Trimming cost V 4 bases and J 4 bases; bases outside gene matches: 9. The CDR3 covers 16 residues. The germline gives CDR1 MNHEY, CDR2 SVGAGI. The CDR3 DNA is TGTGCCAGCAGTTCCCGAGCGGGGGGTTCATCAGATACGCAGTATTTT. Translated, it gives CASSSRAGGSSDTQYF.

This clone has a single count. This chain connects TRBV19 to TRBJ2-5; 8 bases agree with TRBD1. V gave up 2 bases and J gave up 1 base; unmatched junction bases: 3. The CDR3 is 15 amino acids. The germline gives CDR1 LNHDA, CDR2 SQIVND (reference sequence). This CDR3 reads CASSIFQGAQETQYF. The DNA for the CDR3 is TGTGCCAGTAGTATATTCCAGGGGGCCCAAGAGACCCAGTACTTC.

This rearrangement joins TRBV2 to TRBJ1-1; 7 bases align to TRBD1. Germline V CDR1 and CDR2: SNHLY, FYNNEI. Trimming took 6 bases from V and 8 from J; bases not matched to a gene: 9. This CDR3 region has 13 residues. CDR3 residues: CASSADRRVEAFF. CDR3 in DNA: TGTGCCAGCAGCGCGGACAGGCGTGTCGAAGCTTTCTTT.

In DNA form, the CDR3 reads TGCAGCGTTGAAGGTTTCAGGGATGGCTACACCTTC. Residues: CSVEGFRDGYTF. The rearrangement links TRBV29-1 to TRBJ1-2, with D tentatively TRBD1 (5 bases). With 1 base removed from V and 6 bases from J, the gap between germline ends came to 9 bases. CDR3 length: 12 residues. Germline CDR1 is SQVTM and CDR2 is ANQGSEA.

This chain links TRBV7-2 with TRBJ2-7; D might be TRBD1 (5 bases). The germline gives CDR1 SGHTA, CDR2 FQGNSA. This CDR3 is 15 amino acids long. Trimming removed 0 bases at V and 2 bases at J, with 11 bases between. In nucleotides, the CDR3 is TGTGCCAGCAGCTTAGCTTCAGGGAATCCCTACGAGCAGTACTTC. Protein sequence: CASSLASGNPYEQYF. Full variable domain (missing parts from reference TRBV7-2 and TRBJ2-7): GAGVSQSPSNKVTEKGKDVELRCDPISGHTALYWYRQSLGQGLEFLIYFQGNSAPDKSGLPSDRFSAERTGGSVSTLTIQRTQQEDSAVYLCASSLASGNPYEQYFGPGTRLTVT.

The chain links TRBV14 to TRBJ2-6, with no clear D. V was clipped by 3 bases and J by 0 bases, with 9 bases between them. The CDR3 is 16 residues long. Germline V gives CDR1 SGHDN, CDR2 FVKESK. CDR3 amino acids: CASSHPQVSGANVLTF. CDR3 DNA: TGTGCCAGCAGCCACCCCCAGGTCTCTGGGGCCAACGTCCTGACTTTC.

The chain couples TRBV3-1 (or the pseudogene TRBV3-2) to TRBJ1-2; possible D gene TRBD1, 5 bases. The length of the CDR3 is 15 residues. The V end lost 0 bases, the J end lost 4 bases, and 12 bases lay between the germline ends. CDR1 is LGHDT, CDR2 YNNKEL, per germline (reference sequence). CDR3 amino acids: CASSQDWQRGYGYTF. CDR3 DNA: TGTGCCAGCAGCCAAGATTGGCAAAGGGGCTATGGCTACACCTTC.

This clone has more than one count but fewer than ten. V and J are TRBV30 and TRBJ1-1; 7 bases are shared with TRBD1. V shed 3 bases, J shed 1 base, and the junction held 5 bases outside the gene matches. Germline V gene lookup returns CDR1 GTSNPN and CDR2 SVGIG (reference sequence). The CDR3 totals 14 residues. The CDR3 coding sequence is TGTGCCTGGAGGAGAGGGGGCGCGAACACTGAAGCTTTCTTT. This codes for CAWRRGGANTEAFF.